The 26 T cell receptor beta chains below come from one sample, sequenced in a study of CD8+ T cells in alopecia areata. The sample's treatment: oral pan-JAK inhibitor, 5-10 mg twice daily. Following RNA extraction, reverse transcription yielded cDNA that acted as the sequencing template. Profiled with immunoSEQ multiplex PCR; TCRdb holds only in-frame clones, not every one. This sample has nearly 110,000 clones; 84% occur once, and the top ten carry over 20%. Here the sequenced sample was CD8+ T cells sorted from blood, taken at week 24, from a patient treated with tofacitinib. These receptors all come from a human donor with alopecia areata.

This clone was recorded only once. This sequence joins TRBV5-1 and TRBJ2-7; tentative D call: TRBD2 (7 bases). From germline, CDR1 is SGHRS and CDR2 YFSETQ. The CDR3 contains 15 residues. Trimming removed 1 base from V and 2 bases from J, with 13 bases in between. DNA for the CDR3: TGCGCCAGCAGCTTGTCTCGGGGGGCAACCTACGAGCAGTACTTC. Its translation is CASSLSRGATYEQYF.

The V and J genes are TRBV10-2 and TRBJ2-5, with D maybe TRBD1 (5 bases). The CDR3 sequence is 14 residues long. Trimming pared 5 bases from V and 2 bases from J, leaving 12 bases between. Per the germline V gene, CDR1 is WSHSY and CDR2 is SAAADI. This CDR3 reads CASSPATAQETQYF. The CDR3, as DNA: TGCGCCAGCAGTCCCGCGACAGCTCAAGAGACCCAGTACTTC.

The chain combines TRBV29-1 with TRBJ2-7; no clear D. V lost 3 bases and J lost 6, with 15 bases in between. The CDR3 has 13 amino acids. Germline CDR1 is SQVTM and CDR2 is ANQGSEA. CDR3: CSVEAPVSGEQYF. CDR3 nucleotide sequence: TGCAGCGTTGAGGCCCCGGTCAGTGGCGAGCAGTACTTC.

The chain joins TRBV4-3 to TRBJ2-1; TRBD1 matches 11 bases. V was clipped by 4 bases and J by 6 bases; unmatched bases: 8. Germline V gene data show CDR1 as LGHNA and CDR2 as YSLEER. The length of the CDR3 is 16 residues. The CDR3 nucleotides are TGCGCCAGCAGCCCATCCCCCGGGACAGGGGGCAATGAGCAGTTCTTC. Protein sequence: CASSPSPGTGGNEQFF.

This clone showed up just once. V gene TRBV6-5 combines with J gene TRBJ1-2, with D possibly TRBD1 on 6 matching bases. Trimming cost V 6 bases and J 3 bases, with 11 bases left between them. CDR1 and CDR2 (germline): MNHEY, SVGAGI. This CDR3 is built from 13 residues. The CDR3 spells CASSFGGYYGYTF. The DNA of the CDR3 is TGTGCCAGCAGCTTCGGGGGCTACTATGGCTACACCTTC.

This chain uses TRBV5-1 with TRBJ2-3, with D perhaps assigned TRBD1 or TRBD2 (5 bases each). Germline lookup yields CDR1 SGHRS and CDR2 YFSETQ. This CDR3 spans 16 amino acids. Deletions cut 4 bases from V and 0 bases from J, with 15 bases between. The CDR3 here is CASSPGRARSTDTQYF. The CDR3 nucleotides read TGCGCCAGCAGCCCGGGACGGGCGCGGAGCACAGATACGCAGTATTTT.

The rearrangement links TRBV7-9 to TRBJ2-5; possibly TRBD2 for D (6 bases). Germline CDR1 reads SEHNR; CDR2 reads FQNEAQ (reference sequence). Trimming removed 7 bases at V and 2 bases at J, with 11 bases between. CDR3 size: 13 residues. CDR3 coding DNA: TGTGCCAGCATGGGGCGGGGTCAAGAGACCCAGTACTTC. Translated: CASMGRGQETQYF.

The chain joins TRBV5-6 to TRBJ2-7, with D tentatively TRBD1 (5 bases). V lost 4 bases, J lost 3 bases, and 8 bases lay in between. The CDR3 is 12 residues long. Per germline, CDR1 SGHDT and CDR2 YYEEEE. CDR3 DNA: TGTGCCAGCAGCCGACAGCTCTACGAGCAGTACTTC. Translated: CASSRQLYEQYF.

The genes are TRBV7-2 and TRBJ2-5, with 11 bases that match TRBD2. This CDR3 comprises 17 residues. The V segment lost 0 bases and the J segment 1 base; nucleotides outside the gene matches: 4. Germline lookup yields CDR1 SGHTA and CDR2 FQGNSA. The CDR3: CASSLALAGGRQETQYF. DNA of the CDR3: TGTGCCAGCAGCTTAGCGCTAGCGGGGGGCCGCCAAGAGACCCAGTACTTC.

The chain is built from TRBV5-1 and TRBJ2-2; tentative D call: TRBD2 (6 bases). Germline V gene data show CDR1 as SGHRS and CDR2 as YFSETQ. V lost 1 base to trimming and J lost 4 bases, with 11 bases between them. The CDR3 is 15 amino acids. The CDR3 DNA reads TGCGCCAGCAGCTTGACCGGGCGGGGCACCGGGGAGCTGTTTTTT. Its protein is CASSLTGRGTGELFF. Based on the CDR3 plus reference TRBV5-1 and TRBJ2-2, the full variable domain is KAGVTQTPRYLIKTRGQQVTLSCSPISGHRSVSWYQQTPGQGLQFLFEYFSETQRNKGNFPGRFSGRQFSNSRSEMNVSTLELGDSALYLCASSLTGRGTGELFFGEGSRLTVL.

CDR3 amino acids: CASSHTLPSEAFF. CDR3 in DNA: TGCGCCAGCAGCCACACCCTCCCCTCTGAAGCTTTCTTT. The rearrangement uses TRBV4-1 and TRBJ1-1, with D hard to call. V lost 3 bases, J lost 6 bases, and 11 bases lay in between. Per germline, CDR1 MGHRA and CDR2 YSYEKL. The CDR3 extends over 13 amino acids.

The genes are TRBV7-2 and TRBJ2-3; 9 bases match TRBD2. The V and J ends lost 5 bases and 3 bases, in that order; junction bases with no gene match: 15. This CDR3 spans 18 amino acids. CDR1 is SGHTA, CDR2 FQGNSA, per germline. The CDR3 DNA is TGTGCCAGCAGCCTAGTAGCTAGCGGGGCTGGGGGGACAGATACGCAGTATTTT. Translating it yields CASSLVASGAGGTDTQYF.

This chain uses TRBV30 with TRBJ2-7; tentatively, D is TRBD2 (6 bases). Germline CDR1 and CDR2: GTSNPN and SVGIG (reference sequence). The CDR3 extends over 13 amino acids. V dropped 5 bases and J dropped 2 bases, with 13 bases sitting between them. The CDR3 loop is CAWGRIETYEQYF. CDR3 nucleotide sequence: TGTGCCTGGGGGAGGATCGAGACCTACGAGCAGTACTTC.

The chain has TRBV7-8 and TRBJ2-7; the D is unclear. Germline V gives CDR1 SGHVS, CDR2 FQNEAQ. The CDR3 consists of 13 residues. Trimming stripped 2 bases from V and 3 bases from J, with 8 bases between. The CDR3 nucleotides are TGTGCCAGCAGCTTACCCGGATTCTACGAGCAGTACTTC. This encodes CASSLPGFYEQYF.

This chain connects TRBV7-9 to TRBJ2-7, with 9 bases matching TRBD1. The length of the CDR3 is 15 residues. CDR1 is SEHNR and CDR2 is FQNEAQ in the germline V gene (reference sequence). Losses at the gene ends were 6 bases for V and 2 bases for J; bases not matched to a gene: 8. Here the CDR3 DNA reads TGTGCCAGCAGTCACACCGGGACAGGGACCTACGAGCAGTACTTC. Translated: CASSHTGTGTYEQYF.

In this sample, this clone turned up a few times. The V and J genes are TRBV29-1 and TRBJ2-1; D remains ambiguous. This CDR3 has 11 residues. The germline V gene has CDR1 SQVTM and CDR2 ANQGSEA. V was shortened by 2 bases and J by 7 bases, with 6 bases between the two germline ends. The CDR3 sequence is CSVEKGNEQFF. The CDR3 region has the DNA TGCAGCGTTGAAAAGGGAAATGAGCAGTTCTTC.

The chain employs TRBV29-1 and TRBJ2-5; TRBD1 or TRBD2 may be the D gene (7 bases each). V lost 7 bases, J lost 4 bases, and 28 bases lay in between. The CDR3 sequence is 17 residues long. Germline values: CDR1 SQVTM, CDR2 ANQGSEA. In nucleotides, the CDR3 is TGCAGCGCCAAAACCACGGCAGGGCAGGGGGGGTTAGAGACCCAGTACTTC. Translated: CSAKTTAGQGGLETQYF. The variable domain in full, completed from reference TRBV29-1 and TRBJ2-5, reads SAVISQKPSRDICQRGTSLTIQCQVDSQVTMMFWYRQQPGQSLTLIATANQGSEATYESGFVIDKFPISRPNLTFSTLTVSNMSPEDSSIYLCSAKTTAGQGGLETQYFGPGTRLLVL.

The CDR3 bases are TGCGCCAGCAGCCAGGAGATAGGCGATACGCAGTATTTT. Translation gives CASSQEIGDTQYF. The V and J genes are TRBV4-1 and TRBJ2-3; no reliable D call. Germline V gene sequence: CDR1 MGHRA, CDR2 YSYEKL. The germline V and J ends were trimmed by 3 bases and 6 bases, with 10 bases remaining between them. The CDR3 consists of 13 residues.

This chain connects TRBV30 to TRBJ2-2; 10 nucleotides align to TRBD1. V lost 7 bases to trimming and J lost 5 bases; unmatched junction nucleotides: 4. The CDR3 spans 13 residues. From germline, CDR1 is GTSNPN and CDR2 SVGIG (reference sequence). CDR3 sequence (DNA): TGTGCCTACGACAGGGGGCGGACCGGGGAGCTGTTTTTT. It translates to CAYDRGRTGELFF.

The V and J genes are TRBV27 and TRBJ2-7; TRBD2 might be the D (6 bases). Trimming took off 7 bases at V and 6 bases at J, with 19 bases between the two ends. Looked up from germline, CDR1 is MNHEY and CDR2 is SMNVEV (reference sequence). The CDR3 covers 14 residues. This CDR3 is CASKAGGVGREQYF. CDR3 nucleotide sequence: TGTGCCAGCAAGGCTGGCGGGGTTGGTCGCGAGCAGTACTTC.

J is TRBJ2-2 and V is TRBV29-1; D may match TRBD1 or TRBD2 (5 bases each). The CDR3 is 13 residues long. The V gene's germline CDR1 is SQVTM and CDR2 ANQGSEA. Trimming removed 4 bases at V and 4 bases at J, with 10 bases between. CDR3 nucleotides: TGCAGCGTTGTGGGGGTCAGCACCGGGGAGCTGTTTTTT. This translates into CSVVGVSTGELFF.

The sample holds a few counts of this clone. This sequence joins TRBV7-9 and TRBJ1-5, with TRBD1 as a possible D gene (6 bases). The CDR3 has 14 residues. Trimming removed 3 bases from V and 4 bases from J, with 10 bases in between. Looked up from germline, CDR1 is SEHNR and CDR2 is FQNEAQ (reference sequence). CDR3: CASSLGTGNQPQHF. In DNA, the CDR3 is TGTGCCAGCAGCTTGGGAACAGGGAATCAGCCCCAGCATTTT. The whole variable domain, filled in from reference TRBV7-9 and TRBJ1-5, reads DTGVSQNPRHKITKRGQNVTFRCDPISEHNRLYWYRQTLGQGPEFLTYFQNEAQLEKSRLLSDRFSAERPKGSFSTLEIQRTEQGDSAMYLCASSLGTGNQPQHFGDGTRLSIL.

This chain's CDR3 is CASSHGNSGNTIYF. The CDR3 bases are TGTGCCAGCAGCCACGGAAACTCTGGAAACACCATATATTTT. The chain joins TRBV14 to TRBJ1-3; no clear D gene. The CDR3 contains 14 residues. With 3 bases removed from V and 0 bases from J, the gap between germline ends came to 6 bases. The germline V gene encodes CDR1 SGHDN and CDR2 FVKESK.

The V call is TRBV2, the J call TRBJ2-1; D gene uncertain. The CDR3 consists of 13 residues. V was pared by 5 bases and J by 4 bases, with 9 bases between. Per the germline V gene, CDR1 is SNHLY and CDR2 is FYNNEI. The chain's CDR3 is CASSYLNYNEQFF. CDR3 in DNA: TGTGCCAGCAGTTACCTAAATTACAATGAGCAGTTCTTC.

This clone has a single count. The chain has TRBV4-1 and TRBJ2-7; no definite D call. Germline CDR1 reads MGHRA; CDR2 reads YSYEKL. The CDR3 covers 13 residues. The ends were cut back, 3 bases at V and 2 bases at J, with 8 bases in the middle. The CDR3 DNA sequence: TGCGCCAGCAGCCACCTTACAGCCTACGAGCAGTACTTC. Amino acid sequence: CASSHLTAYEQYF.

CDR3 amino acids: CASSAQGSNQPQHF. For the CDR3, the DNA is TGTGCCAGCAGTGCACAGGGTAGCAATCAGCCCCAGCATTTT. This chain connects TRBV6-5 to TRBJ1-5, with D possibly being TRBD1 (6 bases). The V and J ends lost 5 bases and 0 bases respectively, with 8 bases between them. The germline V gene encodes CDR1 MNHEY and CDR2 SVGAGI. The CDR3 length is 14 residues.